The present T cell receptor beta chain was sequenced within a study of T cells in Graves' hyperthyroidism and ophthalmopathy (dated by TCRdb to between 2019 and 2020). Describing the broader study: Peripheral blood samples were taken at the time of initial diagnosis, prior to any treatment. To identify TCR V-J signatures that set the groups apart, the researchers used a discovery cohort of 95 to 100 patients, made up of about 44 with Graves' ophthalmopathy and 57 with stable Graves' hyperthyroidism. After blood sampling, hyperthyroidism patients were treated with methimazole at a starting dose of 30 mg daily, and ophthalmopathy patients were treated with high-dose intravenous methylprednisolone. An independent validation cohort of 18 to 20 hyperthyroidism patients and approximately 16 patients who later progressed to ophthalmopathy tested prospective prediction of ophthalmopathy. For training and testing, the roughly 97 patients in the discovery cohort were randomly divided in a 7:3 ratio. TCR Vbeta CDR3 sequencing of roughly 140 peripheral blood samples (approximately 44 ophthalmopathy, approximately 80 hyperthyroidism and roughly 17 progressor patients) is reported in the paper. In addition, the study compared T-cell repertoires in thyroid tissue and in blood from roughly six Graves' hyperthyroidism patients.

Stable Graves' hyperthyroidism was defined as the absence of progression to ophthalmopathy over 18 months of follow-up. Hyperthyroidism patients were aged 18 to 65 years and newly diagnosed, with disease duration of less than 2 months. Exclusion was applied to patients with uncontrolled infections, other autoimmune diseases, pregnancy or lactation. Clinical symptoms, serum thyroxine and TRAb, thyroid ultrasound, and orbital computed tomography formed the basis for the diagnoses. PBMCs were separated from roughly 9.6 ml of fresh peripheral blood using Ficoll-Paque density gradient centrifugation. Total RNA was extracted with Trizol reagent, and quality was checked on an Agilent 2100 Bioanalyzer. The CDR3 runs 18 residues from the cysteine to the phenylalanine. Here the CDR3 DNA is all that survives: 54 bases in frame from base 1. Per the germline V gene, MGHRA is the CDR1 and YSYEKL is the CDR2. V is trimmed back by 6 bases and J by 6 bases, and the junction contains 18 bases that no gene match accounts for.

Amplification of TCR beta CDR3 regions was carried out from RNA transcripts. A first-round RT-PCR of the TCR CDR3 used the HTBI primer set with the Qiagen OneStep RT-PCR kit. A second multiplex PCR round built the libraries, followed by size selection and purification. Sequencing of the libraries was done on an Illumina HiSeq2000 using paired-end 100 bp reads. The paper's data handling went like this. SOAPnuke was used to process the raw data, throwing out any read that contained adapters or uncalled bases, had a mean Phred below 15, or lacked an exact constant-primer or identifier match. High-quality paired reads were merged with COPE v1.2.5, and unique nucleotide sequences were defined as clonotypes. MiTCR v1.1 was used to align the clonotypes against IMGT TRBV, TRBD and TRBJ reference segments. Only V-J combinations with frequency above 0.0001, covering about 99% of repertoires, were analysed. A TCS score was defined as the ratio between F50 (clonal expansion) and ExV (chaos), using BLOSUM62-based TCRdist between CDR3 peptides within each V-J. Welch's t-statistics and random forest reduced roughly 500 V-J features to 10 to 15, which were used in a naive Bayes classifier (R e1071). TCRdb reprocessing: public reads trimmed at Q25 with fastp, clones called with MiXCR, in-frame beta chains kept. Each CDR3 protein gets just one entry, which takes the most common genes and DNA from the rows behind it. TCRdb's processing, not the authors' own work, is the source of the V and J calls. The sample table holds 480,000 or so distinct CDR3 sequences, of which around 15% were seen once. The ten largest clones add up to 15% to 20% of the sample.

Findings and caveats that apply to the study as a whole: During validation, the model predicted progression to ophthalmopathy a median of around 7 months ahead of onset, with around 65% sensitivity and about 72% specificity. No statistical method was used to set the sample size in advance, and investigators knew the group allocation. A 13 V-J signature model separated ophthalmopathy from stable hyperthyroidism, with about 90% sensitivity and 81.08% specificity in cross-validation and 80%/75% in testing. Most expanded thyroid clonotypes (frequency above 0.001) were also detected in blood, a finding suggesting that blood repertoires may reflect thyroid immune responses.

As to this clonotype: No cognate antigen has been identified for it. Per-nucleotide qualities are absent, and no much larger clonotype sits a single base away.

The source is a woman between 18 and 29 years old with Graves' hyperthyroidism. Recombination joined TRBV4-1 with TRBJ1-1, with 11 central nucleotides matching TRBD1. Material: blood. The encoded CDR3 is CASRGWPGQGDRNAEAFF. The sequenced DNA: TGCGCCAGCAGGGGTTGGCCGGGACAGGGGGATCGTAACGCTGAAGCTTTCTTT.